This paragraph reports one T cell receptor (beta chain). The CDR3 consists of 13 residues. V gave up 10 bases and J gave up 0 bases, with 11 bases separating them. Per germline, CDR1 MDHEN and CDR2 SYDVKM. The authors' processing: Nucleated cell number was recorded as an estimate derived from reference gene primer amplification. Some clones are missing from TCRdb's copy, which holds only in-frame ones; the method was immunoSEQ multiplex PCR. The V and J calls and clone size come from that table; D and trimming were worked out from the DNA. Of approximately 300,000 clones in the sample, 75% to 90% are singletons; the top ten hold 2.2%. The sample belongs to a study of blood T cell repertoires in COVID-19. Study summary: Italy, Spain and the United States were the sources of the convalescent and acute COVID-19 samples.

The sequenced sample was peripheral blood. This TCR derives from a woman between 50 and 59 years old who had recovered from COVID-19. The gene calls are TRBV28 and TRBJ2-3; the D is unclear. The CDR3 region has the DNA TGTGCCATCGCCAAGCCTAGCACAGATACGCAGTATTTT. This gives the protein CAIAKPSTDTQYF. Drawing the rest from reference TRBV28 and TRBJ2-3, the complete variable domain is DVKVTQSSRYLVKRTGEKVFLECVQDMDHENMFWYRQDPGLGLRLIYFSYDVKMKEKGDIPEGYSVSREKKERFSLILESASTNQTSMYLCAIAKPSTDTQYFGPGTRLTVL.